The T cell receptor beta chain described here comes from a study of blood T cell repertoires in COVID-19. Turning to this clone: Other DNA variants within this sample encode the same CDR3.

Study processing details: Estimation of nucleated cell counts relied on the amplification of reference gene primers. Clones were sequenced by immunoSEQ multiplex PCR, and TCRdb holds only the in-frame ones, with some missing. V and J calls and clone size follow that table, whereas D and trimming were derived from the DNA. The table records some 140,000 clones, about 80% of them present only once. Cohort 3 recovery required two negative PCRs, clearance, or symptom resolution. The receptor was derived from a man between 50 and 59 years old who had recovered from COVID-19. The source material was PBMCs or T cells enriched from blood (not recorded which).

CDR3 amino acids: CASSVAQGMNTEAFF. The DNA for the CDR3 is TGTGCCAGCAGCGTAGCTCAGGGGATGAACACTGAAGCTTTCTTT. The chain has TRBV9 and TRBJ1-1; tentatively, D is TRBD1 (6 bases). Trimming left V 0 bases short and J 0 bases short, with 9 bases between. This CDR3 comprises 15 residues. The V gene's germline CDR1 is SGDLS and CDR2 YYNGEE. Looking up the rest from reference TRBV9 and TRBJ1-1 gives the full variable domain: DSGVTQTPKHLITATGQRVTLRCSPRSGDLSVYWYQQSLDQGLQFLIQYYNGEERAKGNILERFSAQQFPDLHSELNLSSLELGDSALYFCASSVAQGMNTEAFFGQGTRLTVV.